What follows are 2 T cell receptor beta chains derived from one specimen sequenced in a study of cytomegalovirus exposure and HLA in healthy donors (dated by TCRdb to about 2017). The library was made by the immunoSEQ multiplex PCR assay. For the multiplex PCR, a mixture combining 60 forward primers for TCR Vbeta segments and 13 reverse primers for TCR Jbeta segments was used. TCRdb stores this immuneACCESS table with in-frame sequences only. Part of the clones is absent; in the studies checked, under half of the shortfall reflects unresolved V genes, and no reason is known for the rest. The sample table includes 150,000 to 200,000 clones. The top ten clones comprise about 1.2% of the sample. Sequenced material: PBMCs. The receptors were gathered from a woman aged 60 to 75 in good health and CMV-seronegative.

The rearrangement uses TRBV4-3 and TRBJ1-4, with a weak D call TRBD1 (6 bases). Germline loops: CDR1 LGHNA, CDR2 YSLEER. V was cut by 6 bases and J by 5 bases, with 16 bases left in between. This CDR3 has 15 residues. The CDR3 sequence: CASRLRQAVNEKLFF. The CDR3 DNA sequence: TGCGCCAGCAGACTTAGACAGGCCGTAAATGAAAAACTGTTTTTT.

CDR3 region: CASGLGQGDTEAFF. CDR3 DNA: TGTGCTAGTGGTTTGGGACAGGGGGACACTGAAGCTTTCTTT. The rearrangement uses TRBV12-5 and TRBJ1-1; 9 bases align to TRBD1. Germline values: CDR1 LGHNT, CDR2 FRNRAP. The CDR3 runs 14 residues. The V segment lost 1 base and the J segment 3 bases; nucleotides outside the gene matches: 0.